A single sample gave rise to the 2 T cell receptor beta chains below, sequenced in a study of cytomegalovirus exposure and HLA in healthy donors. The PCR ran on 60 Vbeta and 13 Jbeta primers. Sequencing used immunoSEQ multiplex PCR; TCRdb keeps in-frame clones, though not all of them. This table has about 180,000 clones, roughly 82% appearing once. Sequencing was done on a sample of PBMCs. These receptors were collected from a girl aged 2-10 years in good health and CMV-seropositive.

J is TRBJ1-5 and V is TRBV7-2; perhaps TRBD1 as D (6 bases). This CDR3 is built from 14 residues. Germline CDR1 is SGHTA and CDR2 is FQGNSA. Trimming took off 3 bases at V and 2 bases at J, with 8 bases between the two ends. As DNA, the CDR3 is TGTGCCAGCAGCTTTCGACAGGGCAATCAGCCCCAGCATTTT. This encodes CASSFRQGNQPQHF. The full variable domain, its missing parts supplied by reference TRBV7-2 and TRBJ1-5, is GAGVSQSPSNKVTEKGKDVELRCDPISGHTALYWYRQSLGQGLEFLIYFQGNSAPDKSGLPSDRFSAERTGGSVSTLTIQRTQQEDSAVYLCASSFRQGNQPQHFGDGTRLSIL.

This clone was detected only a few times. CDR3 DNA sequence: TGCGCCAGCAGATTCGACACTGAAGCTTTCTTT. This translates into CASRFDTEAFF. This chain connects TRBV5-1 to TRBJ1-1; D is uncertain. Per the germline V gene, CDR1 is SGHRS and CDR2 is YFSETQ. The CDR3 runs 11 residues. V shed 5 bases and J shed 3 bases, with 5 bases lying between them.